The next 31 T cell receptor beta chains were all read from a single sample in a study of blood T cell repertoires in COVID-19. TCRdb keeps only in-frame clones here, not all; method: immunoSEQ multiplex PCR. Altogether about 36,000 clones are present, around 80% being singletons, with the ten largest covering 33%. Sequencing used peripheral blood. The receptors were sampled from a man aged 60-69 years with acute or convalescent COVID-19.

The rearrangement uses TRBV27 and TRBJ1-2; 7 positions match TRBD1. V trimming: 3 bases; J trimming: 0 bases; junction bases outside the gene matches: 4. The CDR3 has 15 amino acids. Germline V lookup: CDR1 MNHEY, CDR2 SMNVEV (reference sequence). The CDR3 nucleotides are TGTGCCAGCAGTTTGCGACAGGGCTCTAACTATGGCTACACCTTC. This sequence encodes CASSLRQGSNYGYTF.

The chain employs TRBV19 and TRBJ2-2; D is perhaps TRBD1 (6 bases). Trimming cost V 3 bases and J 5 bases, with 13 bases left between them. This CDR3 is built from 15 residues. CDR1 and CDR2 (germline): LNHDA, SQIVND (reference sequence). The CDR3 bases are TGTGCCAGTAGTATGGTGCAGGGGCTAACCGGGGAGCTGTTTTTT. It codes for CASSMVQGLTGELFF.

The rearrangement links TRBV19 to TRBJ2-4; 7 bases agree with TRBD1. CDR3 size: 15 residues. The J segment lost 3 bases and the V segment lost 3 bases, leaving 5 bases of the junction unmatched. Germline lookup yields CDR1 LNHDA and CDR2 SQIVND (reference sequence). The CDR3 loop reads CASSIRDRDKNIQYF. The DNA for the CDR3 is TGTGCCAGTAGTATCAGAGACAGGGACAAAAACATTCAGTACTTC.

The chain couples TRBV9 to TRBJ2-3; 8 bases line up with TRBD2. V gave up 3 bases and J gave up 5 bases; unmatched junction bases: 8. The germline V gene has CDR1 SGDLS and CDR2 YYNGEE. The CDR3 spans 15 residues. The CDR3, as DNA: TGTGCCAGCAGCGAGCCGGCGCGGGAGGTAGATACGCAGTATTTT. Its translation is CASSEPAREVDTQYF.

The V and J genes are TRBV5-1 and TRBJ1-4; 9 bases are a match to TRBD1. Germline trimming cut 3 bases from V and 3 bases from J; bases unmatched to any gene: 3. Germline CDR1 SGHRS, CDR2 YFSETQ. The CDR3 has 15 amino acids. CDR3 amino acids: CASSSGTGSNEKLFF. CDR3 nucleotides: TGCGCCAGCAGCTCCGGGACAGGGTCTAATGAAAAACTGTTTTTT.

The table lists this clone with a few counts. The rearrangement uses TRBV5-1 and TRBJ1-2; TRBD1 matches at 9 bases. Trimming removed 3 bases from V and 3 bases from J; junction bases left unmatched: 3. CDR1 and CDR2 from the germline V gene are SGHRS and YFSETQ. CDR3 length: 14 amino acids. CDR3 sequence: CASSSRTGDYGYTF. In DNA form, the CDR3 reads TGCGCCAGCAGCTCAAGGACAGGGGACTATGGCTACACCTTC. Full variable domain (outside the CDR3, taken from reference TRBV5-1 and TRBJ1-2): KAGVTQTPRYLIKTRGQQVTLSCSPISGHRSVSWYQQTPGQGLQFLFEYFSETQRNKGNFPGRFSGRQFSNSRSEMNVSTLELGDSALYLCASSSRTGDYGYTFGSGTRLTVV.

CDR3 protein: CAISDRAGGNEKLFF. The CDR3, as DNA: TGTGCCATCAGTGATAGAGCCGGAGGTAATGAAAAACTGTTTTTT. The chain joins TRBV10-3 to TRBJ1-4; D not certain. The CDR3 has 15 amino acids. The V gene's germline CDR1 is ENHRY and CDR2 SYGVKD. Trimming stripped 3 bases from V and 4 bases from J, with 12 bases between.

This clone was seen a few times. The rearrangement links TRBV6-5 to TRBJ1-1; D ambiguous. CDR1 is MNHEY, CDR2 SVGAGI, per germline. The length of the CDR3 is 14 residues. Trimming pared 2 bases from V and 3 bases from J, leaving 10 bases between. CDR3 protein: CASSYGPRDTEAFF. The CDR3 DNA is TGTGCCAGCAGTTACGGCCCGCGGGACACTGAAGCTTTCTTT.

CDR3: CASSETGRSYEQYF. Written as DNA, the CDR3 is TGTGCCAGCAGTGAGACAGGCCGCTCCTACGAGCAGTACTTC. The rearrangement links TRBV6-4 to TRBJ2-7; possibly TRBD1 for D (6 bases). The germline CDR1 and CDR2 sequences are MRHNA and SNTAGT. The V end was cut by 3 bases, the J end by 0 bases, with 9 bases between. This CDR3 is built from 14 residues.

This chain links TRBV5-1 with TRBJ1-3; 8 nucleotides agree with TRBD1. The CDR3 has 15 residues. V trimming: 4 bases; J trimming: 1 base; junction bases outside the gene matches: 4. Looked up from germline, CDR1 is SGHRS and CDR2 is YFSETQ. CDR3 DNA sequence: TGCGCCAGCAGCGCGAGGACAGGGTCTGGAAACACCATATATTTT. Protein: CASSARTGSGNTIYF. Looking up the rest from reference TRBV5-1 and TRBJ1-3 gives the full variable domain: KAGVTQTPRYLIKTRGQQVTLSCSPISGHRSVSWYQQTPGQGLQFLFEYFSETQRNKGNFPGRFSGRQFSNSRSEMNVSTLELGDSALYLCASSARTGSGNTIYFGEGSWLTVV.

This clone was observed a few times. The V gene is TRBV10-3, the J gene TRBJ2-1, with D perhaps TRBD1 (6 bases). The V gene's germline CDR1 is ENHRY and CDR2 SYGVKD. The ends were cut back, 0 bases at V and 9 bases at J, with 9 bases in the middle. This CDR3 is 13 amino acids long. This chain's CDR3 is CAISESQGFEQFF. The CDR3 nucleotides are TGTGCCATCAGTGAGTCACAGGGCTTTGAGCAGTTCTTC.

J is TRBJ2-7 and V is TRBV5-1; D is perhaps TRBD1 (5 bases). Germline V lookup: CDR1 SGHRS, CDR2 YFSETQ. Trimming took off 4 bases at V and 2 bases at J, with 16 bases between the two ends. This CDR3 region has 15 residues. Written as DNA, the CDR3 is TGCGCCAGCAGCACACAACAGGTATCCACCTACGAGCAGTACTTC. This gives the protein CASSTQQVSTYEQYF.

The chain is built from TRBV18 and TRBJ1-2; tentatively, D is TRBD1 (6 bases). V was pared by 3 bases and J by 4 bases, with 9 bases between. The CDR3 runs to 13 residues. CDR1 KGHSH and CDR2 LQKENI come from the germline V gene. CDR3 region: CASSPGQLYGYTF. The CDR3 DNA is TGTGCCAGCTCACCCGGACAGCTCTATGGCTACACCTTC.

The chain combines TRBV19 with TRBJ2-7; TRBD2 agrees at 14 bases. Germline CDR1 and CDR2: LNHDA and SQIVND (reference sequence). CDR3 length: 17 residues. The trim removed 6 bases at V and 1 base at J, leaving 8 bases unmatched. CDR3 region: CASRRGGLAGESYEQYF. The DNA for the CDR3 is TGTGCCAGTAGGAGAGGGGGACTAGCGGGGGAATCCTACGAGCAGTACTTC.

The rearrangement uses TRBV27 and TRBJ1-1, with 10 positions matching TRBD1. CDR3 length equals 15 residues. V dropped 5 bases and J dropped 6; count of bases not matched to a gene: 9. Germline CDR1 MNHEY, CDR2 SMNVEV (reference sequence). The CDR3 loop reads CASSRRQGAMAEAFF. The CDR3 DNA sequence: TGTGCCAGCAGTCGAAGACAGGGGGCAATGGCTGAAGCTTTCTTT.

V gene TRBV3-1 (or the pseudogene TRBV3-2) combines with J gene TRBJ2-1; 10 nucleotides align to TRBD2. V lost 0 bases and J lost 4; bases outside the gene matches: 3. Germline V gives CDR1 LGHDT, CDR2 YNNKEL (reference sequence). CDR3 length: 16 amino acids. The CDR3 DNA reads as TGTGCCAGCAGCCAAGACAGGACTAGCGGATACAATGAGCAGTTCTTC. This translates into CASSQDRTSGYNEQFF.

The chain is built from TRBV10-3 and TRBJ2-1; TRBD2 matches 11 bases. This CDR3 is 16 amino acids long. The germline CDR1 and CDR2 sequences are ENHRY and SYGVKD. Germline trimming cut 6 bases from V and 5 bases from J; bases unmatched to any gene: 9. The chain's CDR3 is CAIRTGTSGENNEQFF. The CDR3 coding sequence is TGTGCCATCAGAACCGGGACTAGCGGAGAGAACAATGAGCAGTTCTTC.

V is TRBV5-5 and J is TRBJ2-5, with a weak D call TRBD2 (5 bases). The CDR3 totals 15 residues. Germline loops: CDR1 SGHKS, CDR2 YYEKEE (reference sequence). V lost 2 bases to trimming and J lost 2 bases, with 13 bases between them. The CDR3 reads CASSFEGVGQETQYF. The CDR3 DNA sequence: TGTGCCAGCAGCTTTGAGGGAGTGGGACAAGAGACCCAGTACTTC.

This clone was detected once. The CDR3 region has the DNA TGTGCCACCAGTGATTTGAACTTCAACACCGGGGAGCTGTTTTTT. This codes for CATSDLNFNTGELFF. The chain employs TRBV24-1 and TRBJ2-2; no definite D call. CDR3 length: 15 amino acids. V dropped 0 bases and J dropped 2 bases, with 6 bases sitting between them. In germline, CDR1 is KGHDR, CDR2 SFDVKD.

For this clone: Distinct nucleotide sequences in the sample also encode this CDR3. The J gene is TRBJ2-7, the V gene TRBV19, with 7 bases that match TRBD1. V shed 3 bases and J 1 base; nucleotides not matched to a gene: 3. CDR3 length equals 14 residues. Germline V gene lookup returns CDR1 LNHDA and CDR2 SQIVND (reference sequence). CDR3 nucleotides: TGTGCCAGTAGTATCGGGGACAGTTCCTACGAGCAGTACTTC. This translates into CASSIGDSSYEQYF.

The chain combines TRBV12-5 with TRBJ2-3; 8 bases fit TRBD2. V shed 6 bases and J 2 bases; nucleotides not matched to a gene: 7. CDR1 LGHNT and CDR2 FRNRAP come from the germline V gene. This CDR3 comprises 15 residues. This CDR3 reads CASGGGTRNTDTQYF. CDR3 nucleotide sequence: TGTGCTAGTGGCGGGGGGACTAGAAACACAGATACGCAGTATTTT.

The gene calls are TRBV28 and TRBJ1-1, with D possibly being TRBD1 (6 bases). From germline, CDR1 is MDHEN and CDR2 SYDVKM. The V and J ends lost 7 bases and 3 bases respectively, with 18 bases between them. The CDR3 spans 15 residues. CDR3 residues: CASKVSGAGDTEAFF. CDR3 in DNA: TGTGCCAGCAAAGTCTCAGGCGCAGGGGACACTGAAGCTTTCTTT.

As DNA, the CDR3 is TGCGCCAGCAGCCAAGATTCCAGAGGAAACACCATATATTTT. Translated, it gives CASSQDSRGNTIYF. The V call is TRBV4-1, the J call TRBJ1-3; D ambiguous. Germline-derived CDR1 and CDR2 are MGHRA and YSYEKL. CDR3 length: 14 amino acids. The V end lost 0 bases, the J end lost 4 bases, and 7 bases lay between the germline ends.

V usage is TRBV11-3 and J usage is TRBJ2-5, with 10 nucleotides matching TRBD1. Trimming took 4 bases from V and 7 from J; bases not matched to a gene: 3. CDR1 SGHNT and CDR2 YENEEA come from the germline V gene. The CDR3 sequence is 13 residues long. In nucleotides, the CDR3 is TGTGCCAGCAGCTACGGACAGGGGGGGACCCAGTACTTC. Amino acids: CASSYGQGGTQYF.

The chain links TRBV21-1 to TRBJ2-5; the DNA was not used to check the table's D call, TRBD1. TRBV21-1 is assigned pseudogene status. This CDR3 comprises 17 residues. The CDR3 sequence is CASSKASAGGGGETQYF. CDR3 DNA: TGTGCCAGCAGCAAAGCCTCGGCAGGGGGCGGGGGAGAGACCCAGTACTTC.

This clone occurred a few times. In DNA, the CDR3 is TGCAGCGTTGAAGTTGCGGGCCCTCTCGAGCAGTACTTC. This gives the protein CSVEVAGPLEQYF. The chain links TRBV29-1 to TRBJ2-7, with D perhaps TRBD2 (5 bases). CDR1 is SQVTM and CDR2 is ANQGSEA in the germline V gene. With 1 base removed from V and 6 bases from J, the gap between germline ends came to 13 bases. The CDR3 is made up of 13 amino acids.

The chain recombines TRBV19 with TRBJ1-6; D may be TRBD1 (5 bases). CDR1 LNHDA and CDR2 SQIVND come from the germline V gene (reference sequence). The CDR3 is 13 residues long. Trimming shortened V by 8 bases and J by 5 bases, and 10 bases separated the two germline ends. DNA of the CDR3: TGTGCCAGTCGACAGCAAGATAATTCACCCCTCCACTTT. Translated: CASRQQDNSPLHF.

In nucleotides, the CDR3 is TGTGCCAGCAGTCCTCCCCTCCAAGAGACCCAGTACTTC. Amino acids: CASSPPLQETQYF. This rearrangement joins TRBV7-9 to TRBJ2-5; D remains unclear. CDR1 is SEHNR and CDR2 is FQNEAQ in the germline V gene (reference sequence). Trimming removed 6 bases at V and 1 base at J, with 9 bases between. The CDR3 is 13 amino acids.

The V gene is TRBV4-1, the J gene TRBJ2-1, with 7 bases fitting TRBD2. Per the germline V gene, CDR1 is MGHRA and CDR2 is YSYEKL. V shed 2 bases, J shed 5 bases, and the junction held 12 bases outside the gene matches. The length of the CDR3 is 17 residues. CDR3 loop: CASSQIGAGVMDNEQFF. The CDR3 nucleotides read TGCGCCAGCAGCCAAATCGGGGCGGGAGTAATGGACAATGAGCAGTTCTTC.

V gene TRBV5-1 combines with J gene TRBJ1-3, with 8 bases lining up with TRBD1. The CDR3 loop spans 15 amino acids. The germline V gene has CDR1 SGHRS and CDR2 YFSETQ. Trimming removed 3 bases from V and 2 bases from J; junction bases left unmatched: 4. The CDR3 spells CASSSRQGTGNTIYF. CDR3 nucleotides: TGCGCCAGCAGCTCTCGACAGGGGACTGGAAACACCATATATTTT.

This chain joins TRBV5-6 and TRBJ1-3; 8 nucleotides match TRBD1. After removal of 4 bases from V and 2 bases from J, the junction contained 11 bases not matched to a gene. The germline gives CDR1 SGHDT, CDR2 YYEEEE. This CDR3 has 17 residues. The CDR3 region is CASSPGTGETPGNTIYF. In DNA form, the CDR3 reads TGTGCCAGCAGCCCTGGGACAGGCGAGACACCTGGAAACACCATATATTTT.